Listed below are T cell receptor beta chains from one sample, sequenced in a study of human T cells and chemical hapten exposure. A single record per CDR3 protein comes from TCRdb applying MiXCR to the RACE reads. The sample records about 180,000 distinct CDR3 sequences, 25% to 30% being singletons. The sample consisted of whole blood, taken in connection with sensitization to the hapten diphenylcyclopropenone (DPC). These TCRs come from a woman between 25 and 40 years old with alopecia areata. Some clones in this sample may be carry-over from other donors' samples. CDR3s include the opening cysteine and the closing phenylalanine or tryptophan. Each record gives: J gene, clone size, V gene, D gene, CDR3 protein, CDR3 DNA. The D gene is left open where the match is weak. Where a row states a size, it is once, few, many or the class of an expanded clone; other rows omit it.

>TRBJ2-6|few|TRBV27|NA
CASSPAGRPSGANVLTF
TGTGCCAGCAGCCCGGCAGGCCGGCCCTCTGGGGCCAACGTCCTGACTTTC
>TRBJ1-5|few|TRBV5-1|NA
CASSLQPDSYNQPQHF
TGCGCCAGCAGCTTGCAACCGGACAGTTACAATCAGCCCCAGCATTTT
>TRBJ2-7|NA|TRBV7-2|NA
CASSLGVSYEQYF
TGTGCCAGCAGCTTAGGGGTCTCCTACGAGCAGTACTTC
>TRBJ1-6|NA|TRBV5-1|TRBD1
CASRPGQGSNSPLHF
TGCGCCAGCAGGCCTGGACAGGGGTCGAATTCACCCCTCCACTTT
>TRBJ1-1|NA|TRBV29-1|NA
CSVAEQGGTEAFF
TGCAGCGTGGCTGAACAGGGTGGAACTGAAGCTTTCTTT
>TRBJ2-7|NA|TRBV28|TRBD2
CASSSSSGPTYEQYF
TGTGCCAGCAGTTCCTCTAGCGGGCCAACCTACGAGCAGTACTTC
>TRBJ2-7|NA|TRBV5-1|NA
CASSLVRGPYEQYF
TGCGCCAGCAGCTTGGTTCGGGGGCCCTACGAGCAGTACTTC
>TRBJ2-1|NA|TRBV6-1|NA
CASERGYEQFF
TGTGCCTCGGAACGGGGGTATGAGCAGTTCTTC
>TRBJ2-2|NA|TRBV30|NA
CAWSRDNDGELFF
TGTGCCTGGAGCCGGGACAACGACGGGGAGCTGTTTTTT
>TRBJ2-3|NA|TRBV20-1|TRBD2
CSARDKTSGRVDTQYF
TGCAGTGCTAGAGATAAGACTAGCGGGAGGGTGGATACGCAGTATTTT
>TRBJ2-1|NA|TRBV6-4|TRBD2
CASSEGLAGGNEQFF
TGTGCCAGCAGTGAGGGACTAGCGGGGGGCAATGAGCAGTTCTTC
>TRBJ2-1|NA|TRBV7-8|TRBD1
CASSKWDRVDEQFF
TGTGCCAGCAGCAAATGGGACAGGGTGGATGAGCAGTTCTTC
>TRBJ2-1|NA|TRBV7-9|TRBD2
CASSFSSASGSGDEQFF
TGTGCCAGCAGCTTCTCTTCTGCTAGCGGGAGTGGGGATGAGCAGTTCTTC
>TRBJ2-7|NA|TRBV20-1|TRBD2
CSAASGGHPYEQYF
TGCAGTGCTGCTAGCGGGGGCCACCCCTACGAGCAGTACTTC
>TRBJ2-1|many|TRBV12-3/TRBV12-4|NA
CASSFVRRGNEQFF
TGTGCCAGCAGTTTTGTCCGCAGGGGCAATGAGCAGTTCTTC
>TRBJ1-1|NA|TRBV11-2|NA
CASSLSVEAFF
TGTGCCAGCAGCTTATCCGTTGAAGCTTTCTTT
>TRBJ2-7|NA|TRBV29-1|NA
CSVGGFDEQYF
TGCAGCGTTGGCGGATTTGACGAGCAGTACTTC
>TRBJ1-1|few|TRBV3-1|TRBD1
CASGGQVNTEAFF
TGTGCCAGCGGGGGACAGGTGAACACTGAAGCTTTCTTT
>TRBJ1-2|many|TRBV29-1|NA
CSVDGLYGYTF
TGCAGCGTTGATGGACTCTATGGCTACACCTTC
>TRBJ2-3|few|TRBV28|TRBD2
CASTSEEERGRDTQYF
TGTGCCAGCACAAGCGAGGAGGAGCGGGGGAGGGATACGCAGTATTTT
>TRBJ2-7|NA|TRBV10-3|TRBD1
CATSGTGGRSYEQYF
TGTGCCACCTCTGGTACAGGGGGTCGCTCCTACGAGCAGTACTTC
>TRBJ2-1|NA|TRBV20-1|TRBD2
CSARKREVYNEQFF
TGCAGTGCTAGAAAGCGGGAGGTCTACAATGAGCAGTTCTTC
>TRBJ2-5|NA|TRBV28|TRBD1
CASRDRDYQETQYF
TGTGCCAGCCGGGACAGGGACTACCAAGAGACCCAGTACTTC
>TRBJ2-3|few|TRBV4-3|TRBD1
CASSQDRGTGFEDTQYF
TGCGCCAGCAGCCAAGATAGGGGGACAGGGTTTGAGGATACGCAGTATTTT
>TRBJ1-1|NA|TRBV3-1|NA
CASSQDLVMNTEAFF
TGTGCCAGCAGCCAAGATCTGGTGATGAACACTGAAGCTTTCTTT
>TRBJ1-1|NA|TRBV3-1|TRBD1
CASSLRDRGPEAFF
TGTGCCAGCAGTCTCCGGGACAGGGGGCCTGAAGCTTTCTTT
>TRBJ1-4|NA|TRBV7-8|NA
CASSGWGALNEKLFF
TGTGCCAGCAGCGGCTGGGGGGCGCTAAATGAAAAACTGTTTTTT
>TRBJ2-1|few|TRBV30|NA
CAWSGGSYNEQFF
TGTGCCTGGAGTGGGGGGTCCTACAATGAGCAGTTCTTC
>TRBJ2-2|once|TRBV7-2|NA
CASSLGGVNTGELFF
TGTGCCAGCAGCTTAGGGGGGGTTAACACCGGGGAGCTGTTTTTT
>TRBJ1-4|NA|TRBV24-1|NA
CATSDPGTPEKLFF
TGTGCCACCAGTGATCCCGGGACCCCTGAAAAACTGTTTTTT
>TRBJ1-2|NA|TRBV10-3|NA
CAISESGSDYGYTF
TGTGCCATCAGTGAGTCCGGGTCGGACTATGGCTACACCTTC
>TRBJ1-5|few|TRBV2|NA
CASSALNLPYQPQHF
TGTGCCAGCAGTGCCCTAAACCTACCCTATCAGCCCCAGCATTTT
>TRBJ2-3|NA|TRBV3-1|NA
CASRSSYRTDTQYF
TGTGCCAGCAGGTCGAGTTATCGCACAGATACGCAGTATTTT
>TRBJ1-4|few|TRBV7-9|NA
CASSLEGFSGEKLFF
TGTGCCAGCAGCTTAGAAGGGTTTTCCGGTGAAAAACTGTTTTTT
>TRBJ1-2|NA|TRBV29-1|TRBD1
CSVAGQGYGYTF
TGCAGCGTTGCTGGACAGGGCTATGGCTACACCTTC
>TRBJ1-2|NA|TRBV6-1|NA
CASSEARGAGYGYTF
TGTGCCAGCAGTGAAGCGCGAGGGGCGGGTTATGGCTACACCTTC
>TRBJ1-5|few|TRBV20-1|TRBD1
CSARTGLGQPQHF
TGCAGTGCTCGGACAGGGTTGGGGCAGCCCCAGCATTTT
>TRBJ2-1|once|TRBV18|NA
CASSPNRGQGYNEQFF
TGTGCCAGCTCACCCAACCGGGGGCAGGGATACAATGAGCAGTTCTTC
>TRBJ1-3|few|TRBV29-1|TRBD1
CSAGTGNGNTIYF
TGCAGCGCCGGGACAGGGAATGGAAACACCATATATTTT
>TRBJ2-3|NA|TRBV20-1|TRBD1
CSARPARGLSDTQYF
TGCAGTGCTAGACCCGCCAGGGGGTTATCAGATACGCAGTATTTT
>TRBJ2-5|NA|TRBV9|NA
CASSVGGTGQETQYF
TGTGCCAGCAGCGTAGGGGGAACAGGGCAAGAGACCCAGTACTTC
>TRBJ1-1|NA|TRBV4-2|NA
CASSQVRGEGYTEAFF
TGTGCCAGCAGCCAAGTCCGAGGGGAAGGGTACACTGAAGCTTTCTTT
>TRBJ2-7|NA|TRBV5-5|NA
CASSPTEYEQYF
TGTGCCAGCAGCCCGACAGAATACGAGCAGTACTTC
>TRBJ2-7|once|TRBV6-2/TRBV6-3|TRBD1
CASRHRGEQYF
TGTGCCAGCAGGCACAGGGGCGAGCAGTACTTC
>TRBJ1-1|few|TRBV29-1|NA
CSVGSPINTEAFF
TGCAGCGTTGGCAGCCCCATCAACACTGAAGCTTTCTTT
>TRBJ2-7|few|TRBV27|TRBD2
CASGSGTPYEQYF
TGTGCCAGCGGAAGCGGGACCCCCTACGAGCAGTACTTC
>TRBJ2-1|NA|TRBV7-8|TRBD1
CASSLRQGAYNEQFF
TGTGCCAGCAGCTTACGACAGGGGGCCTACAATGAGCAGTTCTTC
>TRBJ2-3|NA|TRBV20-1|TRBD1
CSAPGTGGLDTQYF
TGCAGTGCCCCCGGGACAGGGGGATTAGATACGCAGTATTTT